This T cell receptor beta chain came from a study of blood T cell repertoires in COVID-19. CDR3 length: 13 amino acids. From germline, CDR1 is SGHRS and CDR2 YFSETQ. Unmatched junction bases numbered 2, after V lost 5 bases and J lost 3 bases. The table came from immunoSEQ multiplex PCR; TCRdb's copy has only in-frame clones and leaves some out. The top ten clones hold 5.8% of a sample with around 78,000 clones, 80% to 90% of them seen once. This receptor was taken from a man in his fifties with active COVID-19. The chain links TRBV5-1 to TRBJ2-3, with 8 bases matching TRBD2. Material: peripheral blood. The CDR3 sequence is CASSKRETDTQYF. The CDR3 bases are TGCGCCAGCAGTAAGCGGGAGACAGATACGCAGTATTTT.